In this sample, the clone carrying this T cell receptor (beta chain) turned up many times. Germline CDR1 and CDR2: MNHEY and SMNVEV (reference sequence). V was shortened by 4 bases and J by 4 bases, with 8 bases between the two germline ends. The CDR3 consists of 13 residues. TCRdb re-analysed the 5' RACE reads in MiXCR, keeping a single row per CDR3 protein. This sample yields roughly 22,000 distinct CDR3 sequences, of which around 6.2% are seen a single time; around 41% belongs to the top ten. The data derive from a study of neurological immune-mediated disorders. The chain links TRBV27 to TRBJ1-5, with D unclear. This receptor was obtained from a man aged 18 to 29 in good health. Sequences were obtained from CD8+ T cells from blood. The CDR3 DNA is TGTGCCAGCAGTTCCTTTGCGAATCAGCCCCAGCATTTT. This translates into CASSSFANQPQHF.